This TCR beta chain was sequenced during a study of vaccination effects on CD4 cells after COVID-19 (dated by TCRdb to about 2022). For context, the study as a whole: Each participant got two doses of an mRNA SARS-CoV-2 vaccine, either BNT162b2 or mRNA-1273. Pre-vaccine samples from a couple of convalescent patients were drawn 16 days and one week before the first dose, 142 and 148 days after COVID-19 diagnosis. SARS-CoV-2 spike-specific CD4+ TCR repertoires were compared before and after mRNA vaccination in COVID-19 convalescent patients and in infection-naive vaccine recipients. The full study included 10 COVID-19 convalescent patients and a handful of SARS-CoV-2-naive healthy vaccine recipients. Cultures from other donors in the study were sequenced using the Oncomine TCR Beta short-read assay on an Illumina iSeq 100.

The ViraFEST assay stimulated PBMC with viral peptide pools and then used TCR sequencing to identify antigen-specific CD4+ T cell clonotypes by expansion. After around eleven days of culture, CD4+ T cells were isolated with the EasySep CD4+ T cell isolation kit. PCR-confirmed SARS-CoV-2 infection had occurred in convalescent patients between March and December 2020, before the Alpha, Beta and Delta variants emerged in the United States. About 2.2 million PBMC per well were cultured in IMDM with about 5.4% human AB serum, 10 IU/ml IL-2 and gentamicin, plus 10 ug/ml peptides. An HIV-1 Nef peptide pool was used as the negative control culture condition. Half of the culture medium was replaced with fresh IL-2-containing medium on days 3 and 7. Each peptide stimulation condition was cultured in triplicate wells unless otherwise noted. PBMC were separated from whole blood using Ficoll-Paque Plus gradient centrifugation and were then either cryopreserved at -140C or used fresh. The QIAamp micro DNA kit was used to extract genomic DNA from the cultured CD4+ T cells.

Broad study findings and their caveats: Among convalescent patients, the spike-reactive repertoire after vaccination was made up mainly of new vaccine-induced clones that were largely distinct from the clones induced by infection. The study was limited by a small number of convalescent patients and lacked early post-infection timepoints. Clones induced by infection and clones induced by vaccination both contracted markedly at late timepoints after vaccination, which fits with T cell responses waning over time.

Library prep was done by the immunoSEQ multiplex PCR assay. DNA from the cultured, isolated CD4+ T cells was subjected to TCR beta CDR3 sequencing. Concerning the study's data processing: Non-productive TCR sequences were discarded, and reads were trimmed to the CDR3 region, with only CDR3s of 7 or more amino acids retained. The MANAFEST web app was used to identify antigen-specific clonotypes by comparing expansion in peptide wells with expansion in reference cultures. Positive clones required FDR<0.05 expansion versus reference and all other wells, odds ratio above 5, and frequency above 0.1% in two replicate wells. Clonotypes significantly expanded in SARS-CoV-2 spike wells and in at least one common cold coronavirus spike condition were defined as cross-reactive. CDR3 similarity was assessed by Levenshtein distance using the stringdist R package, and unrooted trees were constructed with ape in R 3.6.1. Not all clones reach the TCRdb copy of this immuneACCESS table, which keeps in-frame sequences only. Checked studies attribute under half of the gap to unresolved V genes and leave the rest unexplained. The V and J calls and clone size were taken over from that table, and D and trimming were inferred from the DNA. This sample holds 45,000 to 70,000 clones; around 76% were observed only once. Roughly 6% of the sample is in the top ten clones.

Looking up the germline V gene yields CDR1 MNHNS and CDR2 SASEGT. From V the trimming removes 4 bases and from J it removes 3 bases, while the gene matches leave 6 bases of the junction unaccounted for. Including the terminal cysteine and phenylalanine, the CDR3 comprises 16 residues. Of the read, only the CDR3 DNA is kept; its 48 bases are in frame from base 1. Concerning this clone itself: What antigen it recognizes has not been identified. Per-base quality was not reported, and no clone a single base away is much larger than it.

This material consisted of CD4+ T cells from PBMCs cultured with HIV peptides, taken before COVID-19 vaccination. The cell subset or site label here, explained by the study, means: HIV-1 Nef peptide pool negative control/reference culture. The TCR comes from a human donor who had a prior SARS-CoV-2 infection. This receptor chain uses TRBV6-1 and TRBJ2-1; 10 nucleotides in the junction match TRBD2. The CDR3 loop reads CASSGLTSGHYNEQFF. The DNA is TGTGCCAGCAGTGGTCTGACTAGCGGGCACTACAATGAGCAGTTCTTC.